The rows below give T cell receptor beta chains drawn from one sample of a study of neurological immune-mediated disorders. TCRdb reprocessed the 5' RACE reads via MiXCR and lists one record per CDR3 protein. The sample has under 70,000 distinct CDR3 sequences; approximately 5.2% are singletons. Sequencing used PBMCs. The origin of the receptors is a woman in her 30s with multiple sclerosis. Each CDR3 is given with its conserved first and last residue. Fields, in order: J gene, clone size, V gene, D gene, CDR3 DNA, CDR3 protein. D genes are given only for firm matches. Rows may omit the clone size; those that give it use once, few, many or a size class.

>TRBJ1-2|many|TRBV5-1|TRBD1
TGCGCCAGCAGCATACAGGGGGCGGAGGGCTACACCTTC
CASSIQGAEGYTF
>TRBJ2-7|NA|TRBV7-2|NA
TGTGCCAGCAGCCCCCCATCCGCATACGAGCAGTACTTC
CASSPPSAYEQYF
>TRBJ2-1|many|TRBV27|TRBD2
TGTGCCAGCAGTTTATCTTCTAGCGGGGGGAACAATGAGCAGTTCTTC
CASSLSSSGGNNEQFF
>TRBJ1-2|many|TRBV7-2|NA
TGTGCCAGCAGCTTAGAATTTTTTTGGGGCTACACCTTC
CASSLEFFWGYTF
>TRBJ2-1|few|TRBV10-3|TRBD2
TGTGCCATCAGTGGGGGGACTAGCGGGACGAGCTCCTACAATGAGCAGTTCTTC
CAISGGTSGTSSYNEQFF
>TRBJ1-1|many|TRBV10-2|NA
TGCGCCAGCAGTGACAGAAACACTGAAGCTTTCTTT
CASSDRNTEAFF
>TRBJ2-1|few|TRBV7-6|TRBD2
TGTGCCAGCAGCCGCCCAAGAGGGACTAGCGCCGACAATGAGCAGTTCTTC
CASSRPRGTSADNEQFF
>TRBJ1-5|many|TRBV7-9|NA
TGTGCCAGCAGCGGTACTACAGGGAACAATCAGCCCCAGCATTTT
CASSGTTGNNQPQHF
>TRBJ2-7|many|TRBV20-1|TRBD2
TGCAGTGCTAGAGCCGGGACTAGCGGGGCGTCCTACGAGCAGTACTTC
CSARAGTSGASYEQYF
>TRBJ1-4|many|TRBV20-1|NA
TGCAGTGCTGAGCTCTTCGGTGCTGAAAAACTGTTTTTT
CSAELFGAEKLFF
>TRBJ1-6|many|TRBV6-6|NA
TGTGCCAGCAGTTACGGGGGGGATTCACCCCTCAACTTT
CASSYGGDSPLNF
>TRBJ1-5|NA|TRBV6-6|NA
TGTGCCAGCAGCTTACAGGAGATCAATCAGCCCCAGCATTTT
CASSLQEINQPQHF
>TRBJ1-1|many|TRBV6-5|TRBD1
TGTGCCAGCAGTTACTCGGGACAGGCATCCACTGAAGCTTTCTTT
CASSYSGQASTEAFF
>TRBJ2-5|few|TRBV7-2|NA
TGTGCCAGCAACGACCCCTCCGTACAGCCGGGGTTGATAGAGACCCAGTACTTC
CASNDPSVQPGLIETQYF
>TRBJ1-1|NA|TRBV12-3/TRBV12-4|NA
TGTGCCAGCAGCCATTGGGCCGAGGGCACTGAAGCTTTCTTT
CASSHWAEGTEAFF
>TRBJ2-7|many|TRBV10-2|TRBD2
TGCGCCAGCAGTCGGGGGGGCAAAACCTACGAGCAGTACTTC
CASSRGGKTYEQYF
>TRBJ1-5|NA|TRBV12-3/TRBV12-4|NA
TGTGCCAGCAGTTTGAAATGGACAAGGCAGAATTTT
CASSLKWTRQNF
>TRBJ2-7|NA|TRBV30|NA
TGTGCCTGGAGTGTACAACCAGCCTACGAGCAGTACTTC
CAWSVQPAYEQYF
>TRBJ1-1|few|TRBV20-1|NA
TGCAGTGCGGCCGCAGGGAACACTGAAGCTTTCTTT
CSAAAGNTEAFF
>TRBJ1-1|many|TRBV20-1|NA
TGCACTCGACAGATGCAGAACACTGAAGCTTTCTTT
CTRQMQNTEAFF
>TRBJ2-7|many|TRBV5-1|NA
TGCGCCAGCAGCTTGGGACGGGGCTCCTACGAGCAGTACTTC
CASSLGRGSYEQYF
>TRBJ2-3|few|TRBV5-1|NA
TGCGCCAGCAGCGCCCGGCAGGGAGGTCCCGGTGGCACAGATACGCAGTATTTT
CASSARQGGPGGTDTQYF
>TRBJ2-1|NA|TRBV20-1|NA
TGCAGTGCTAGAGGAATGGACAGTTACGGAAAAAATTACAATGAGCAGTTCTTC
CSARGMDSYGKNYNEQFF
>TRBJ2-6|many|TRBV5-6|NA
TGTGCCGGGACGTCCCGCCTCGTCTCTGGGGCCAACGTCCTGACTTTC
CAGTSRLVSGANVLTF
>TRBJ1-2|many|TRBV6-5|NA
TGTGCCAGCAGTTACGCGTATCCCGGGGGCGGCTACACCTTC
CASSYAYPGGGYTF
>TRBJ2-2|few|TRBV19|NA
TGTGCCAGTAGGACTCCGAACACCGGGGAGCTGTTTTTT
CASRTPNTGELFF
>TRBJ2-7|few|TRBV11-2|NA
TGTGCCAGCACCATTTACTTGGAGGGTGAGCAGTACTTC
CASTIYLEGEQYF
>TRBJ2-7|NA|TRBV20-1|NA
TGCAGTGCTCCGGGGGCCCTCCTCGACCGCTACGAGCAGTACTTC
CSAPGALLDRYEQYF
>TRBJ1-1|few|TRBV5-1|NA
TGCGCCAGCAGCATTTCAGGGAGCGTCACTGAAGCTTTCTTT
CASSISGSVTEAFF
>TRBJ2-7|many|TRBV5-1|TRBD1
TGCGCCAGCAGATTGACAGGGACCCACGAGCAGTACTTC
CASRLTGTHEQYF
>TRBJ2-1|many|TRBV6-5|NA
TGTGCCAGCAGTCCCGAGAATGGTGAGCAGTTCTTC
CASSPENGEQFF
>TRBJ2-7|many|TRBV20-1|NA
TGCAGTGCCTCTTCCGGGTCCCCCTACGAGCAGTACTTC
CSASSGSPYEQYF
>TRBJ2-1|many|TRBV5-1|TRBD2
TGCGCCAGCAGTGGGAGGGAAGTCTCCTACAATGAGCAGTTCTTC
CASSGREVSYNEQFF
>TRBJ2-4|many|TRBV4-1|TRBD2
TGCGCCAGCAGCCCCCGGGGTAGCGGGGGTCTAGCCAAAAACATTCAGTACTTC
CASSPRGSGGLAKNIQYF
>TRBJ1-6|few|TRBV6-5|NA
TGTGCCAGCAGCGCGGGCCCCTATAATTCACCCCTCAACTTT
CASSAGPYNSPLNF
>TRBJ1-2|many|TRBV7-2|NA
TGTGCCAGCAGCTTAGTATGGCAGGCGAGCTATGGCTACACCTTC
CASSLVWQASYGYTF
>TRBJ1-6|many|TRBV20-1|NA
TGCAGTGCTAGGTCTCTGAAAGAGATTCTGGCCCTCCACTTT
CSARSLKEILALHF
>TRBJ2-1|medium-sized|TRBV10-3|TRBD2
TGTGCCATCAGTCCCGGGACTAGCGGGGACGTCTCCTACAATGAGCAGTTCTTC
CAISPGTSGDVSYNEQFF
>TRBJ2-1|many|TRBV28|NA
TGTGCCAGCAGTTTCTTTAAGGTTGAGCAGTTCTTC
CASSFFKVEQFF
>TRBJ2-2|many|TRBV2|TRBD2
TGTGCCAGCAGTCCCCCCGGGCGCGGGGGGACCGGGGAGCTGTTTTTT
CASSPPGRGGTGELFF
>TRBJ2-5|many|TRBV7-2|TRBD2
TGTGCCAGCAGCTCGTCTAGCGGGCTACAAGAGACCCAGTACTTC
CASSSSSGLQETQYF